Listed below are T cell receptor beta chains from one sample, sequenced in a study of identical twins. TCRdb re-derived calls from the 5' RACE reads in MiXCR, one entry per CDR3 protein. The sample holds 650,000 to 800,000 distinct CDR3 sequences, 8.6% seen once. These data also featured in a second study, about yellow fever vaccine responses in identical twins.

The specimen sequenced was PBMCs. The source is a woman aged 18-29 years in good health. Each CDR3 is given with its conserved first and last residue.

J: TRBJ2-3; V: TRBV7-2; CDR3: CASSFRDATDTQYF
J: TRBJ2-4; V: TRBV4-3; CDR3: CASSRERFEGRDQYF
J: TRBJ2-7; V: TRBV7-2; CDR3: CASSFLGLAVYEQYF
J: TRBJ2-5; V: TRBV19; CDR3: CASSARLEQETQYF
J: TRBJ1-4; V: TRBV12-3/TRBV12-4; CDR3: CASSPQGPGNEKLFF
J: TRBJ2-3; V: TRBV15; CDR3: CATSRARKTGGADTQYF
J: TRBJ2-2; V: TRBV5-1; CDR3: CASATDRVNTGELFF
J: TRBJ1-1; V: TRBV5-4; CDR3: CASSRDVGGVSTEAFF
J: TRBJ2-2; V: TRBV7-6; CDR3: CASSFPGTGELFF
J: TRBJ2-2; V: TRBV5-5; CDR3: CASSPRTGDTNTGELFF
J: TRBJ2-7; V: TRBV20-1; CDR3: CSARDHPRLAGASYEQYF
J: TRBJ2-7; V: TRBV28; CDR3: CASGTLGQGLYEQYF
J: TRBJ2-3; V: TRBV6-6; CDR3: CASKATPDTQYF
J: TRBJ2-3; V: TRBV20-1; CDR3: CSAPRPGPPQDTQYF
J: TRBJ2-5; V: TRBV29-1; CDR3: CSAGSSGEGTQYF
J: TRBJ2-1; V: TRBV4-2; CDR3: CASSPPGGETHNEQFF
J: TRBJ2-7; V: TRBV29-1; CDR3: CSVGVGPSAYEQYF
J: TRBJ2-1; V: TRBV12-3/TRBV12-4; CDR3: CASSFLLADNEQFF
J: TRBJ2-2; V: TRBV2; CDR3: CASSEAMGGELFF
J: TRBJ2-2; V: TRBV29-1; CDR3: CSVSRGRTGELFF